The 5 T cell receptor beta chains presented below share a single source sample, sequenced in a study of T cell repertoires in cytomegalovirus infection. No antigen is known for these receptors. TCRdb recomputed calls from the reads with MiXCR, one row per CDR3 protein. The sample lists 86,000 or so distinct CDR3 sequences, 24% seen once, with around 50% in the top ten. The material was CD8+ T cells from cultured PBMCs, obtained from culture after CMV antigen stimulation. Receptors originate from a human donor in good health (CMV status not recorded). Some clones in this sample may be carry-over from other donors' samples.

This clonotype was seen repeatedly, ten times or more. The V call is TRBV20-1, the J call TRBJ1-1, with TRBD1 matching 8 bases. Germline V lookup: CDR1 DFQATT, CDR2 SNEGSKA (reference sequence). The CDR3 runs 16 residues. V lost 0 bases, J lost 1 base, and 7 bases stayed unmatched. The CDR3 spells CSARDLDRGANTEAFF. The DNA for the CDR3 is TGCAGTGCTAGAGATCTCGACAGGGGAGCGAACACTGAAGCTTTCTTT.

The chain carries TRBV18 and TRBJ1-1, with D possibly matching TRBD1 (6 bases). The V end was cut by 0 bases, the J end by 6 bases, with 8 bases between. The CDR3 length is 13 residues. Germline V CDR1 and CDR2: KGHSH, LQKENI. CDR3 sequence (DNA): TGTGCCAGCTCACCACCGGGGGGCTCTGAAGCTTTCTTT. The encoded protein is CASSPPGGSEAFF.

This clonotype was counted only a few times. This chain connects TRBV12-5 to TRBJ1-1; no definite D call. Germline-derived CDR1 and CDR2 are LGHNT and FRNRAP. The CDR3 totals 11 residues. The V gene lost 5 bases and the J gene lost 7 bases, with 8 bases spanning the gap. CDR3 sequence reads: CASGITIEAFF. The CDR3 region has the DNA TGTGCTAGTGGTATTACGATTGAAGCTTTCTTT.

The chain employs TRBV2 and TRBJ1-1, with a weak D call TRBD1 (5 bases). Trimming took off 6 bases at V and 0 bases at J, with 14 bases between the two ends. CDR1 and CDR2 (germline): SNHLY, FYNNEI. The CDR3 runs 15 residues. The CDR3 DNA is TGTGCCAGCAGGCACTCCGGGACGGTGAACACTGAAGCTTTCTTT. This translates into CASRHSGTVNTEAFF.

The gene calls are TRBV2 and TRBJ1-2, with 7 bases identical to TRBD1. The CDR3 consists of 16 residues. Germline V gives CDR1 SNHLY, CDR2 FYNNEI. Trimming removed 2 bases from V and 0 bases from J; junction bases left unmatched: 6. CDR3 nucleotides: TGTGCCAGCAGTGAAATCCAGGGGGAAGCTAACTATGGCTACACCTTC. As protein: CASSEIQGEANYGYTF.